A selection of T cell receptor beta chains follows, all from one sample in a study of human T cells and chemical hapten exposure. TCRdb itself ran the RACE reads through MiXCR, one entry per CDR3 protein. The sample consists of tens of thousands of distinct CDR3 sequences, under 10% of them appearing once. Sequences were obtained from whole blood. These receptor sequences come from a male donor in good health. Some clones in this sample may be carry-over from other donors' samples. The CDR3 runs from the conserved cysteine through the conserved F or W. The D gene is left open where the match is weak. Expanded clones get a size class; other rows say once, few or many, or leave the size out.

j_gene: TRBJ1-6
d_gene: NA
abundance: NA
v_gene: TRBV5-6
CDR3aa: CASSLRTSRSPLHF
CDR3nt: TGTGCCAGCAGCTTGAGGACAAGCCGTTCACCCCTCCACTTT

j_gene: TRBJ2-5
d_gene: NA
abundance: NA
v_gene: TRBV6-6
CDR3aa: CASSQPLWSTKEQRETQYF
CDR3nt: TGTGCCAGCAGCCAACCTTTGTGGTCGACGAAAGAACAAAGAGAGACCCAGTACTTC

j_gene: TRBJ2-3
d_gene: NA
abundance: many
v_gene: TRBV7-2
CDR3aa: CASSLVAKNTDTQYF
CDR3nt: TGTGCCAGCAGCTTAGTCGCCAAGAACACAGATACGCAGTATTTT

j_gene: TRBJ2-5
d_gene: NA
abundance: NA
v_gene: TRBV11-2
CDR3aa: CASSLENAGETQYF
CDR3nt: TGTGCCAGCAGCCTAGAGAATGCGGGGGAGACCCAGTACTTC

j_gene: TRBJ2-4
d_gene: TRBD1
abundance: few
v_gene: TRBV29-1
CDR3aa: CSVEARGQGAKNIQYF
CDR3nt: TGCAGCGTTGAAGCTAGGGGACAGGGGGCTAAAAACATTCAGTACTTC

j_gene: TRBJ2-1
d_gene: TRBD2
abundance: NA
v_gene: TRBV10-3
CDR3aa: CAISEEGLAGGPYNEQFF
CDR3nt: TGTGCCATCAGTGAGGAGGGACTAGCGGGAGGCCCCTACAATGAGCAGTTCTTC

j_gene: TRBJ1-5
d_gene: NA
abundance: NA
v_gene: TRBV24-1
CDR3aa: CATSPGFSQPQHF
CDR3nt: TGTGCCACCAGTCCAGGGTTCAGCCAGCCCCAGCATTTT

j_gene: TRBJ2-1
d_gene: NA
abundance: NA
v_gene: TRBV23-1
CDR3aa: CASSQWPGWGYNEQFF
CDR3nt: TGCGCCAGCAGTCAATGGCCGGGGTGGGGTTACAATGAGCAGTTCTTC

j_gene: TRBJ2-1
d_gene: NA
abundance: many
v_gene: TRBV9
CDR3aa: CASSKRANEQFF
CDR3nt: TGTGCCAGCAGCAAAAGGGCGAATGAGCAGTTCTTC

j_gene: TRBJ1-1
d_gene: NA
abundance: NA
v_gene: TRBV2
CDR3aa: CASSLEDPTRTEAFF
CDR3nt: TGTGCCAGCAGTTTGGAGGACCCAACGCGGACTGAAGCTTTCTTT

j_gene: TRBJ2-1
d_gene: NA
abundance: many
v_gene: TRBV7-9
CDR3aa: CASSPDHNEQFF
CDR3nt: TGTGCCAGCAGCCCCGACCACAATGAGCAGTTCTTC

j_gene: TRBJ2-3
d_gene: NA
abundance: few
v_gene: TRBV11-1
CDR3aa: CASSGRDRRTDTQYF
CDR3nt: TGTGCCAGCAGCGGGAGGGACAGGCGCACAGATACGCAGTATTTT

j_gene: TRBJ2-2
d_gene: NA
abundance: NA
v_gene: TRBV9
CDR3aa: CAATRAGELFF
CDR3nt: TGTGCCGCCACCCGGGCTGGGGAGCTGTTTTTT

j_gene: TRBJ2-5
d_gene: TRBD1
abundance: once
v_gene: TRBV7-9
CDR3aa: CASRNTWDREILETQYF
CDR3nt: TGTGCCAGCAGAAACACCTGGGACAGGGAGATTTTGGAGACCCAGTACTTC

j_gene: TRBJ2-4
d_gene: NA
abundance: NA
v_gene: TRBV30
CDR3aa: CAWSAPGFVKNIQYF
CDR3nt: TGTGCCTGGAGCGCACCAGGGTTTGTCAAAAACATTCAGTACTTC

j_gene: TRBJ2-1
d_gene: NA
abundance: many
v_gene: TRBV6-5
CDR3aa: CASSYAGQGSYNEQFF
CDR3nt: TGTGCCAGCAGTTACGCCGGTCAGGGGAGCTACAATGAGCAGTTCTTC

j_gene: TRBJ2-4
d_gene: NA
abundance: few
v_gene: TRBV20-1
CDR3aa: CSARSTDLAKNIQYF
CDR3nt: TGCAGTGCTAGATCGACAGACTTAGCCAAAAACATTCAGTACTTC

j_gene: TRBJ1-2
d_gene: TRBD1
abundance: many
v_gene: TRBV11-2
CDR3aa: CASSWGQGDYGYTF
CDR3nt: TGTGCCAGCAGCTGGGGACAGGGCGACTATGGCTACACCTTC

j_gene: TRBJ2-3
d_gene: NA
abundance: few
v_gene: TRBV7-2
CDR3aa: CASSHLGWLDTDTQYF
CDR3nt: TGTGCCAGCAGCCATTTGGGGTGGCTCGACACAGATACGCAGTATTTT

j_gene: TRBJ2-1
d_gene: TRBD2
abundance: few
v_gene: TRBV12-3/TRBV12-4
CDR3aa: CASSQAGDNEQFF
CDR3nt: TGTGCCAGCAGTCAAGCGGGGGACAATGAGCAGTTCTTC

j_gene: TRBJ2-2
d_gene: NA
abundance: NA
v_gene: TRBV5-1
CDR3aa: CASSLVGAGTGELFF
CDR3nt: TGCGCCAGCAGCTTGGTTGGAGCGGGCACCGGGGAGCTGTTTTTT

j_gene: TRBJ1-1
d_gene: TRBD1
abundance: many
v_gene: TRBV14
CDR3aa: CASSQLGQEAGAFF
CDR3nt: TGTGCCAGCAGCCAACTGGGACAGGAAGCGGGAGCTTTCTTT

j_gene: TRBJ1-2
d_gene: TRBD1
abundance: NA
v_gene: TRBV10-3
CDR3aa: CAISESQGAPNYGYTF
CDR3nt: TGTGCCATCAGTGAGTCTCAGGGGGCACCTAACTATGGCTACACCTTC

j_gene: TRBJ2-1
d_gene: NA
abundance: many
v_gene: TRBV5-1
CDR3aa: CASSLLGNEQFF
CDR3nt: TGCGCCAGCAGCTTGTTGGGGAATGAGCAGTTCTTC

j_gene: TRBJ2-1
d_gene: TRBD1
abundance: NA
v_gene: TRBV11-3
CDR3aa: CASSRDRGPYNEQFF
CDR3nt: TGTGCCAGCAGCCGAGACAGGGGGCCATACAATGAGCAGTTCTTC

j_gene: TRBJ2-3
d_gene: TRBD2
abundance: NA
v_gene: TRBV2
CDR3aa: CASRHSGGAYGTDTQYF
CDR3nt: TGTGCCAGCAGGCATAGCGGGGGGGCCTATGGCACAGATACGCAGTATTTT

j_gene: TRBJ1-3
d_gene: NA
abundance: NA
v_gene: TRBV4-2
CDR3aa: CASSPLVTVSGNTIYF
CDR3nt: TGTGCCAGCAGCCCACTCGTGACAGTCTCTGGAAACACCATATATTTT

j_gene: TRBJ2-1
d_gene: NA
abundance: many
v_gene: TRBV5-6
CDR3aa: CASNRYTAPDEQFF
CDR3nt: TGTGCCAGCAACAGGTATACAGCCCCGGATGAGCAGTTCTTC

j_gene: TRBJ1-3
d_gene: NA
abundance: many
v_gene: TRBV7-2
CDR3aa: CASSLAQPPGNTIYF
CDR3nt: TGTGCCAGCAGCTTAGCCCAGCCCCCTGGAAACACCATATATTTT

j_gene: TRBJ2-7
d_gene: TRBD1
abundance: NA
v_gene: TRBV20-1
CDR3aa: CSALPLPGQGGYEQYF
CDR3nt: TGCAGTGCCCTCCCCCTTCCGGGACAGGGAGGTTACGAGCAGTACTTC

j_gene: TRBJ2-2
d_gene: TRBD1
abundance: few
v_gene: TRBV14
CDR3aa: CASSQGFGTGGNTGELFF
CDR3nt: TGTGCCAGCAGCCAAGGCTTCGGGACAGGGGGAAACACCGGGGAGCTGTTTTTT

j_gene: TRBJ1-6
d_gene: NA
abundance: NA
v_gene: TRBV6-2/TRBV6-3
CDR3aa: CASSYPAVFPLHF
CDR3nt: TGTGCCAGCAGTTACCCGGCGGTATTCCCCCTCCACTTT

j_gene: TRBJ2-7
d_gene: TRBD1
abundance: NA
v_gene: TRBV6-5
CDR3aa: CASSSLRQGASYEQYF
CDR3nt: TGTGCCAGCAGTTCACTACGACAGGGAGCGTCCTACGAGCAGTACTTC

j_gene: TRBJ2-1
d_gene: TRBD1
abundance: many
v_gene: TRBV6-1
CDR3aa: CASTRDRGQYNEQFF
CDR3nt: TGTGCCAGCACAAGAGACAGGGGGCAGTACAATGAGCAGTTCTTC

j_gene: TRBJ2-1
d_gene: TRBD1
abundance: NA
v_gene: TRBV7-2
CDR3aa: CASRKDRSSYNEQFF
CDR3nt: TGTGCCAGCAGGAAGGACAGGAGCTCCTACAATGAGCAGTTCTTC

j_gene: TRBJ2-7
d_gene: NA
abundance: many
v_gene: TRBV14
CDR3aa: CASSQLTGRGYEQYF
CDR3nt: TGTGCCAGCAGCCAGTTGACAGGACGGGGGTACGAGCAGTACTTC

j_gene: TRBJ1-4
d_gene: TRBD1
abundance: many
v_gene: TRBV12-3/TRBV12-4
CDR3aa: CASSLDRRGTEATNEKLFF
CDR3nt: TGTGCCAGCAGTTTAGATCGCAGGGGGACAGAAGCAACTAATGAAAAACTGTTTTTT

j_gene: TRBJ2-7
d_gene: NA
abundance: few
v_gene: TRBV29-1
CDR3aa: CSVAVLPPGFSEQYF
CDR3nt: TGCAGCGTCGCAGTCCTACCTCCAGGGTTCTCAGAGCAGTACTTC

j_gene: TRBJ1-5
d_gene: NA
abundance: NA
v_gene: TRBV20-1
CDR3aa: CSARATGGSSNQPQHF
CDR3nt: TGCAGTGCTAGAGCGACTGGGGGAAGCAGCAATCAGCCCCAGCATTTT

j_gene: TRBJ1-1
d_gene: NA
abundance: NA
v_gene: TRBV12-3/TRBV12-4
CDR3aa: CASTLEAGVTEAFF
CDR3nt: TGTGCCAGCACCCTGGAGGCAGGGGTGACTGAAGCTTTCTTT

j_gene: TRBJ2-2
d_gene: TRBD1
abundance: many
v_gene: TRBV25-1
CDR3aa: CASSRRPGTENTGELFF
CDR3nt: TGTGCCAGCAGTAGACGTCCCGGGACAGAGAACACCGGGGAGCTGTTTTTT

j_gene: TRBJ1-1
d_gene: TRBD1
abundance: NA
v_gene: TRBV12-3/TRBV12-4
CDR3aa: CASKTGAEAFF
CDR3nt: TGTGCCAGCAAAACAGGGGCTGAAGCTTTCTTT

j_gene: TRBJ2-3
d_gene: TRBD1
abundance: few
v_gene: TRBV27
CDR3aa: CASSMTGKTDTQYF
CDR3nt: TGTGCCAGCAGTATGACAGGGAAAACAGATACGCAGTATTTT

j_gene: TRBJ2-3
d_gene: NA
abundance: few
v_gene: TRBV10-3
CDR3aa: CASRAGAETDTQYF
CDR3nt: TGTGCCAGCCGCGCGGGGGCGGAGACAGATACGCAGTATTTT

j_gene: TRBJ2-7
d_gene: TRBD2
abundance: NA
v_gene: TRBV27
CDR3aa: CASSTPCASGSEDEQYF
CDR3nt: TGTGCCAGCAGCACTCCCTGCGCTAGCGGGAGTGAGGACGAGCAGTACTTC

j_gene: TRBJ2-1
d_gene: TRBD1
abundance: NA
v_gene: TRBV5-8
CDR3aa: CASSIGMFRGQGYNEQFF
CDR3nt: TGTGCCAGCAGCATTGGGATGTTTAGGGGACAGGGTTACAATGAGCAGTTCTTC

j_gene: TRBJ2-7
d_gene: NA
abundance: few
v_gene: TRBV20-1
CDR3aa: CSARDSDSSYEQYF
CDR3nt: TGCAGTGCCAGGGACTCCGATTCCTCCTACGAGCAGTACTTC

j_gene: TRBJ2-1
d_gene: NA
abundance: many
v_gene: TRBV7-9
CDR3aa: CASSLDGSYYNEQFF
CDR3nt: TGTGCCAGCAGCTTAGACGGGTCGTACTACAATGAGCAGTTCTTC

j_gene: TRBJ2-5
d_gene: TRBD2
abundance: NA
v_gene: TRBV7-9
CDR3aa: CASRLGASGIKETQYF
CDR3nt: TGTGCCAGCAGGCTGGGGGCTAGCGGGATCAAAGAGACCCAGTACTTC

j_gene: TRBJ2-3
d_gene: NA
abundance: many
v_gene: TRBV4-3
CDR3aa: CASSQDTPGGSTDTQYF
CDR3nt: TGCGCCAGCAGCCAAGATACCCCAGGAGGCTCGACAGATACGCAGTATTTT

j_gene: TRBJ1-6
d_gene: TRBD1
abundance: few
v_gene: TRBV12-3/TRBV12-4
CDR3aa: CASSSGGDSPLHF
CDR3nt: TGTGCCAGCAGTTCAGGGGGGGATTCACCCCTCCACTTT

j_gene: TRBJ2-2
d_gene: NA
abundance: NA
v_gene: TRBV6-6
CDR3aa: CASKEQGNTGELFF
CDR3nt: TGTGCCAGCAAAGAACAGGGGAACACCGGGGAGCTGTTTTTT

j_gene: TRBJ2-1
d_gene: NA
abundance: few
v_gene: TRBV10-3
CDR3aa: CAISQGPDNEQFF
CDR3nt: TGTGCCATCAGTCAAGGACCAGACAATGAGCAGTTCTTC

j_gene: TRBJ1-5
d_gene: TRBD1
abundance: NA
v_gene: TRBV12-5
CDR3aa: CASGLVPTGINQPQHF
CDR3nt: TGTGCTAGTGGTTTGGTACCGACAGGGATAAATCAGCCCCAGCATTTT

j_gene: TRBJ2-3
d_gene: NA
abundance: many
v_gene: TRBV20-1
CDR3aa: CSARGDPDTQYF
CDR3nt: TGCAGTGCTAGAGGGGATCCAGATACGCAGTATTTT

j_gene: TRBJ2-7
d_gene: NA
abundance: NA
v_gene: TRBV5-1
CDR3aa: CASSLVPGLEQYF
CDR3nt: TGCGCCAGCAGCTTGGTGCCGGGGCTCGAGCAGTACTTC

j_gene: TRBJ2-6
d_gene: TRBD1
abundance: few
v_gene: TRBV4-3
CDR3aa: CASSQGTGSGANVLTF
CDR3nt: TGCGCCAGCAGCCAGGGGACAGGCTCTGGGGCCAACGTCCTGACTTTC

j_gene: TRBJ2-4
d_gene: NA
abundance: NA
v_gene: TRBV2
CDR3aa: CASSSQNIQYF
CDR3nt: TGTGCCAGCAGTTCACAAAACATTCAGTACTTC

j_gene: TRBJ2-3
d_gene: TRBD2
abundance: few
v_gene: TRBV29-1
CDR3aa: CSVDGLATDTQYF
CDR3nt: TGCAGCGTGGATGGACTAGCGACAGATACGCAGTATTTT